In this sample, the clone carrying this T cell receptor (beta chain) turned up a few times. The data originate from a study of cytomegalovirus exposure and HLA in healthy donors. This CDR3 has 14 amino acids. Trimming took 5 bases from V and 2 from J, leaving 10 bases between them. The germline V gene encodes CDR1 MNHEY and CDR2 SVGAGI. A multiplex PCR was run with 60 Vbeta primers and 13 Jbeta primers. Clones were sequenced by immunoSEQ multiplex PCR, and TCRdb holds only the in-frame ones, with some missing. The sample consists of some 110,000 clones, 60% to 80% of them appearing once. The chain carries TRBV6-5 and TRBJ1-5; D perhaps matches TRBD1 (6 bases). Material: PBMCs. The sequence was collected from a boy younger than 18 in good health and CMV-seronegative. The CDR3, as DNA: TGTGCCAGCAGTGAAGACAGGCGCAATCAGCCCCAGCATTTT. Amino acids: CASSEDRRNQPQHF.